Below are 18 T cell receptor beta chains sequenced from a single sample in a study of T cell repertoires in aging, cancer and after chemotherapy. Rearranged V-D-J TRB sequences were amplified with a mixed TRB-A/B primer pool. TCRdb reprocessed the multiplex PCR reads via MiXCR and lists one record per CDR3 protein. The table has approximately 9,700 distinct CDR3 sequences, 25% to 40% seen once. TCR beta rearrangements were amplified from peripheral blood genomic DNA. Sequencing was carried out using blood. These receptors were obtained from a human donor in good health.

The chain carries TRBV18 and TRBJ2-7; maybe TRBD1 (6 bases). Trimming shortened V by 4 bases and J by 5 bases, and 9 bases separated the two germline ends. CDR3 length: 12 amino acids. Germline values: CDR1 KGHSH, CDR2 LQKENI. The DNA of the CDR3 is TGTGCCAGCTCACTAAAGGGGGACGAGCAGTACTTC. Residues: CASSLKGDEQYF. Filled out from reference TRBV18 and TRBJ2-7, the complete variable domain reads NAGVMQNPRHLVRRRGQEARLRCSPMKGHSHVYWYRQLPEEGLKFMVYLQKENIIDESGMPKERFSAEFPKEGPSILRIQQVVRGDSAAYFCASSLKGDEQYFGPGTRLTVT.

This clonotype was observed a few times. The chain links TRBV18 to TRBJ1-3, with 7 bases matching TRBD1. Germline CDR1 reads KGHSH; CDR2 reads LQKENI. The CDR3 totals 19 residues. J lost 0 bases, V lost 3 bases, and 14 bases had no gene match. The CDR3 DNA is TGTGCCAGCTCACCCGTACGTGGACAGGTTCTCACCTCTGGAAACACCATATATTTT. Its protein product is CASSPVRGQVLTSGNTIYF.

In this sample, this clonotype turned up once. The J gene is TRBJ1-1, the V gene TRBV19; no definite D call. The CDR3 sequence is 16 residues long. CDR1 and CDR2 from the germline V gene are LNHDA and SQIVND (reference sequence). V was cut by 9 bases and J by 1 base, with 21 bases left in between. The CDR3 reads CASSYDRTAANTEAFF. The CDR3 coding sequence is TGTGCCAGCAGTTACGACCGGACCGCAGCGAACACTGAAGCTTTCTTT.

Within the sample, this clonotype is medium-sized. The chain links TRBV13 to TRBJ2-6, with a weak D call TRBD1 (6 bases). V lost 5 bases to trimming and J lost 2 bases, with 16 bases between them. The CDR3 covers 17 residues. Germline CDR1 and CDR2: PRHDT and FYEKMQ (reference sequence). The CDR3 loop reads CASSPVVQGTGANVLTF. In DNA form, the CDR3 reads TGTGCCAGCAGCCCCGTCGTACAGGGAACTGGGGCCAACGTCCTGACTTTC.

The chain links TRBV7-9 to TRBJ2-4; D is unclear. Trimming pared 2 bases from V and 6 bases from J, leaving 8 bases between. The CDR3 is 13 amino acids. In germline, CDR1 is SEHNR, CDR2 FQNEAQ (reference sequence). This CDR3 reads CASSLSGPNIQYF. The CDR3 DNA reads TGTGCCAGCAGCTTAAGTGGCCCAAACATTCAGTACTTC. The full variable domain, rest sourced from reference TRBV7-9 and TRBJ2-4, is DTGVSQNPRHKITKRGQNVTFRCDPISEHNRLYWYRQTLGQGPEFLTYFQNEAQLEKSRLLSDRFSAERPKGSFSTLEIQRTEQGDSAMYLCASSLSGPNIQYFGAGTRLSVL.

The chain combines TRBV20-1 with TRBJ2-7; TRBD1 matches at 9 bases. CDR1 is DFQATT, CDR2 SNEGSKA, per germline (reference sequence). The CDR3 has 14 residues. The V and J ends lost 0 bases and 3 bases, in that order; junction bases with no gene match: 3. The DNA for the CDR3 is TGCAGTGCTAGAGATGCGGGACAGGGCTACGAGCAGTACTTC. As protein: CSARDAGQGYEQYF.

The chain combines TRBV19 with TRBJ2-6, with TRBD1 matching over 9 bases. V was pared by 11 bases and J by 1 base, with 15 bases of the junction left unmatched. The CDR3 is 18 residues long. CDR1 is LNHDA, CDR2 SQIVND, per germline (reference sequence). CDR3: CAVRQGGFVGSGANVLTF. DNA of the CDR3: TGTGCCGTCCGACAGGGGGGGTTTGTGGGATCTGGGGCCAACGTCCTGACTTTC.

This clonotype was found a few times. The chain employs TRBV6-5 and TRBJ2-1; 7 bases are shared with TRBD2. V trimming: 0 bases; J trimming: 2 bases; junction bases outside the gene matches: 7. The CDR3 covers 17 residues. Germline V gene data show CDR1 as MNHEY and CDR2 as SVGAGI. DNA for the CDR3: TGTGCCAGCAGTTACTCGATAGGGGCGGGGGCCTACAATGAGCAGTTCTTC. Amino acid sequence: CASSYSIGAGAYNEQFF.

Concerning this clonotype itself: An end of the junction differs from the germline gene, which may be a read error. V is TRBV5-3 and J is TRBJ2-3; D gene uncertain. TRBV5-3 is placed among ORFs of uncertain function. The CDR3 is 16 residues long. The CDR3 protein is CASREGAKAGTDTQYF. CDR3 bases: TGCGCCAGCAGAGAAGGCGCGAAGGCCGGTACAGATACGCAGTATTTT.

This clonotype qualifies as medium-sized. This chain links TRBV11-3 with TRBJ2-6, with D unresolved. Trimming left V 5 bases short and J 0 bases short, with 8 bases between. The CDR3 length is 15 residues. Germline V CDR1 and CDR2: SGHNT, YENEEA. CDR3 nucleotide sequence: TGTGCCAGCAGCCCCCAACTCTCTGGGGCCAACGTCCTGACTTTC. As protein: CASSPQLSGANVLTF. The complete variable domain, with remaining parts taken from reference TRBV11-3 and TRBJ2-6, reads EAGVVQSPRYKIIEKKQPVAFWCNPISGHNTLYWYLQNLGQGPELLIRYENEEAVDDSQLPKDRFSAERLKGVDSTLKIQPAELGDSAVYLCASSPQLSGANVLTFGAGSRLTVL.

The rearrangement joins TRBV5-4 to TRBJ2-5; 7 nucleotides match TRBD2. Germline assignment: CDR1 SGHNT and CDR2 YYREEE (reference sequence). J lost 2 bases, V lost 1 base, and 5 bases had no gene match. The length of the CDR3 is 15 residues. The CDR3 DNA sequence: TGTGCCAGCAGCTTGCAGCTAGCGGAGCAAGAGACCCAGTACTTC. This gives the protein CASSLQLAEQETQYF.

In its sample, this clonotype was seen a few times. The genes are TRBV6-6 and TRBJ2-7, with 9 bases matching TRBD2. CDR1 and CDR2 from the germline V gene are MNHNY and SVGAGI (reference sequence). The CDR3 loop spans 15 amino acids. J gave up 1 base and V 5 bases, and 6 bases lay outside the gene matches. CDR3 in amino acids: CASSGSSGSSYEQYF. The CDR3 DNA sequence: TGTGCCAGCAGTGGGAGTAGCGGGAGTTCCTACGAGCAGTACTTC.

The chain recombines TRBV30 with TRBJ2-2; possibly TRBD1 for D (5 bases). The CDR3 covers 13 residues. Germline lookup yields CDR1 GTSNPN and CDR2 SVGIG (reference sequence). V lost 3 bases and J lost 4, with 9 bases in between. CDR3 DNA: TGTGCCTGGAGAGCAGGGTTCACCGGGGAGCTGTTTTTT. Its translation is CAWRAGFTGELFF.

This chain joins TRBV24-1 and TRBJ1-2, with 8 bases fitting TRBD1. The CDR3 has 15 residues. CDR1 is KGHDR, CDR2 SFDVKD, per germline. V was pared by 4 bases and J by 4 bases, with 7 bases of the junction left unmatched. CDR3 in DNA: TGTGCCACCAGTGACGCGACAGGGGAGGGCTATGGCTACACCTTC. It yields the protein CATSDATGEGYGYTF.

V is TRBV5-4 and J is TRBJ1-1; D perhaps matches TRBD1 (5 bases). Per germline, CDR1 SGHNT and CDR2 YYREEE (reference sequence). Trimming pared 3 bases from V and 6 bases from J, leaving 12 bases between. The CDR3 has 13 amino acids. CDR3 protein: CASSSGALPEAFF. CDR3 sequence (DNA): TGTGCCAGCAGCTCCGGGGCTCTCCCTGAAGCTTTCTTT.

This chain links TRBV21-1 with TRBJ1-1; no DNA check was done on the table's D call, TRBD1. TRBV21-1 is shown as a pseudogene. The CDR3 consists of 18 residues. The CDR3 spells CASMGLRTDPSRNTEAFF. The CDR3 DNA sequence: TGTGCCAGCATGGGGTTACGGACAGACCCATCTAGGAACACTGAAGCTTTCTTT.

This clonotype was observed a few times. The chain has TRBV5-6 and TRBJ2-3; D remains unclear. Germline loops: CDR1 SGHDT, CDR2 YYEEEE. CDR3 size: 13 residues. Deletions cut 5 bases from V and 2 bases from J, with 9 bases between. This CDR3 reads CASRLQPTDTQYF. The CDR3 DNA sequence: TGTGCCAGCAGACTCCAACCCACAGATACGCAGTATTTT.

This clonotype counts as medium-sized. J is TRBJ2-2 and V is TRBV6-5; D gene ambiguous. The CDR3 is made up of 12 amino acids. Trimming pared 4 bases from V and 3 bases from J, leaving 3 bases between. Germline V CDR1 and CDR2: MNHEY, SVGAGI. CDR3 protein: CASSSYTGELFF. In DNA, the CDR3 is TGTGCCAGCAGTTCGTACACCGGGGAGCTGTTTTTT.